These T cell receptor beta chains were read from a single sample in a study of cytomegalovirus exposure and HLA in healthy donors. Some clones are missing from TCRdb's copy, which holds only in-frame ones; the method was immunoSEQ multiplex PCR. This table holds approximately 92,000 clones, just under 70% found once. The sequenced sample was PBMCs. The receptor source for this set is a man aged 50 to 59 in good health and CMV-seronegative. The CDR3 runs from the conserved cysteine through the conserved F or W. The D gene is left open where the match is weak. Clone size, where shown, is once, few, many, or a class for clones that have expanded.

cdr3_aa: CASSPRQDDSPLHF
cdr3_nt: TGTGCCAGCTCCCCTCGACAGGATGATTCACCCCTCCACTTT
j_call: TRBJ1-6
d_call: .
clone_size: .
v_call: TRBV18

cdr3_aa: CAWGIMRTSGRFTGELFF
cdr3_nt: TGTGCCTGGGGAATAATGCGGACTAGCGGGAGATTCACCGGGGAGCTGTTTTTT
j_call: TRBJ2-2
d_call: TRBD2
clone_size: .
v_call: TRBV30

cdr3_aa: CASSLAAGGLGYTQYF
cdr3_nt: TGTGCCAGCAGCTTAGCGGCCGGGGGACTAGGGTATACGCAGTATTTT
j_call: TRBJ2-3
d_call: TRBD2
clone_size: .
v_call: TRBV7-2

cdr3_aa: CASSLVSGSYNEQFF
cdr3_nt: TGTGCCAGCAGTTTGGTTAGCGGCTCCTACAATGAGCAGTTCTTC
j_call: TRBJ2-1
d_call: .
clone_size: .
v_call: TRBV28

cdr3_aa: CASTSYREAKNIQYF
cdr3_nt: TGTGCCAGCACATCGTACAGGGAAGCCAAAAACATTCAGTACTTC
j_call: TRBJ2-4
d_call: .
clone_size: .
v_call: TRBV6-5

cdr3_aa: CASSLVGYYSGANVLTF
cdr3_nt: TGTGCCAGCAGCTTGGTCGGTTATTACTCTGGGGCCAACGTCCTGACTTTC
j_call: TRBJ2-6
d_call: .
clone_size: .
v_call: TRBV5-4

cdr3_aa: CASSLSSYNEQFF
cdr3_nt: TGTGCCAGCAGCCTCAGCTCCTACAATGAGCAGTTCTTC
j_call: TRBJ2-1
d_call: .
clone_size: .
v_call: TRBV9

cdr3_aa: CASSQDRNSPLHF
cdr3_nt: TGCGCCAGCAGCCAAGACAGAAATTCACCCCTCCACTTT
j_call: TRBJ1-6
d_call: .
clone_size: .
v_call: TRBV4-3

cdr3_aa: CASSEITRDSPLHF
cdr3_nt: TGTGCCAGCAGCGAAATTACACGGGATTCACCCCTCCACTTT
j_call: TRBJ1-6
d_call: .
clone_size: .
v_call: TRBV28

cdr3_aa: CASSPAGGNRAGELFF
cdr3_nt: TGTGCCAGCAGCCCTGCAGGGGGGAATAGGGCCGGGGAGCTGTTTTTT
j_call: TRBJ2-2
d_call: .
clone_size: .
v_call: TRBV5-4

cdr3_aa: CASSQGGGYEPQHF
cdr3_nt: TGTGCCAGCAGCCAAGGGGGGGGCTATGAGCCCCAGCATTTT
j_call: TRBJ1-5
d_call: .
clone_size: .
v_call: TRBV4-2

cdr3_aa: CAWTLGTRGDNEQFF
cdr3_nt: TGTGCCTGGACCCTAGGGACTAGGGGGGACAATGAGCAGTTCTTC
j_call: TRBJ2-1
d_call: TRBD2
clone_size: .
v_call: TRBV30

cdr3_aa: CASIRWAGQPQHF
cdr3_nt: TGTGCCAGCATAAGGTGGGCTGGCCAGCCCCAGCATTTT
j_call: TRBJ1-5
d_call: .
clone_size: .
v_call: TRBV6-1

cdr3_aa: CASSQASGRAWDTQYF
cdr3_nt: TGCGCCAGCAGCCAAGCTAGCGGGAGGGCCTGGGATACGCAGTATTTT
j_call: TRBJ2-3
d_call: TRBD2
clone_size: .
v_call: TRBV4-3

cdr3_aa: CAIAGTDSYNEQFF
cdr3_nt: TGTGCCATCGCCGGGACAGACTCCTACAATGAGCAGTTCTTC
j_call: TRBJ2-1
d_call: TRBD1
clone_size: once
v_call: TRBV27

cdr3_aa: CASSLFGGQETQYF
cdr3_nt: TGTGCCAGCAGTTTGTTTGGGGGGCAAGAGACCCAGTACTTC
j_call: TRBJ2-5
d_call: .
clone_size: .
v_call: TRBV27

cdr3_aa: CATSRDPATSGTQYF
cdr3_nt: TGTGCCACCAGCAGAGATCCCGCTACCTCGGGGACCCAGTACTTC
j_call: TRBJ2-5
d_call: .
clone_size: .
v_call: TRBV15

cdr3_aa: CASTPGGAGNTIYF
cdr3_nt: TGCGCCAGCACCCCGGGGGGGGCTGGAAACACCATATATTTT
j_call: TRBJ1-3
d_call: .
clone_size: few
v_call: TRBV5-1

cdr3_aa: CASSRLTSAQSRQYF
cdr3_nt: TGTGCCAGCAGCCGATTGACTAGCGCTCAATCCCGGCAGTATTTT
j_call: TRBJ2-3
d_call: TRBD2
clone_size: .
v_call: TRBV14

cdr3_aa: CASSVDRGLIQEKLFF
cdr3_nt: TGTGCCAGCAGCGTTGACAGGGGATTAATACAAGAAAAACTGTTTTTT
j_call: TRBJ1-4
d_call: TRBD1
clone_size: .
v_call: TRBV9